Reported below is one TCR beta chain. Its cognate antigen is unknown. The sample belongs to a study of identical twins. Findings and limits, study-wide: Models underestimated how often monozygotic twins shared out-of-frame TCR alpha.

The CDR3 sequence is 14 residues long. TCRdb called the 5' RACE reads again in MiXCR, with one record for every CDR3 protein. There are 650,000 to 750,000 distinct CDR3 sequences in the sample; around 20% occur only once, and 4% to 5.5% lies in the top ten. These data are also associated with another study on T cells expressing NK-cell markers. This second report adds: Repertoire data for TCR beta were derived from sorted T cells (CD3+CD56+NKG2C+, CD3+CD56+NKG2C- and CD3+CD56-NKG2C+).

The chain combines TRBV1 with TRBJ2-1; the table's TRBD1 call for D was not verified on the DNA. TRBV1 is flagged as a pseudogene. Sequenced input: PBMCs. This clonotype was obtained from a woman aged 18-29 years in good health. Written as DNA, the CDR3 is TGCACCAGCAGCAGGGGCCACCAATACAATGAGCAGTTCTTC. This codes for CTSSRGHQYNEQFF.